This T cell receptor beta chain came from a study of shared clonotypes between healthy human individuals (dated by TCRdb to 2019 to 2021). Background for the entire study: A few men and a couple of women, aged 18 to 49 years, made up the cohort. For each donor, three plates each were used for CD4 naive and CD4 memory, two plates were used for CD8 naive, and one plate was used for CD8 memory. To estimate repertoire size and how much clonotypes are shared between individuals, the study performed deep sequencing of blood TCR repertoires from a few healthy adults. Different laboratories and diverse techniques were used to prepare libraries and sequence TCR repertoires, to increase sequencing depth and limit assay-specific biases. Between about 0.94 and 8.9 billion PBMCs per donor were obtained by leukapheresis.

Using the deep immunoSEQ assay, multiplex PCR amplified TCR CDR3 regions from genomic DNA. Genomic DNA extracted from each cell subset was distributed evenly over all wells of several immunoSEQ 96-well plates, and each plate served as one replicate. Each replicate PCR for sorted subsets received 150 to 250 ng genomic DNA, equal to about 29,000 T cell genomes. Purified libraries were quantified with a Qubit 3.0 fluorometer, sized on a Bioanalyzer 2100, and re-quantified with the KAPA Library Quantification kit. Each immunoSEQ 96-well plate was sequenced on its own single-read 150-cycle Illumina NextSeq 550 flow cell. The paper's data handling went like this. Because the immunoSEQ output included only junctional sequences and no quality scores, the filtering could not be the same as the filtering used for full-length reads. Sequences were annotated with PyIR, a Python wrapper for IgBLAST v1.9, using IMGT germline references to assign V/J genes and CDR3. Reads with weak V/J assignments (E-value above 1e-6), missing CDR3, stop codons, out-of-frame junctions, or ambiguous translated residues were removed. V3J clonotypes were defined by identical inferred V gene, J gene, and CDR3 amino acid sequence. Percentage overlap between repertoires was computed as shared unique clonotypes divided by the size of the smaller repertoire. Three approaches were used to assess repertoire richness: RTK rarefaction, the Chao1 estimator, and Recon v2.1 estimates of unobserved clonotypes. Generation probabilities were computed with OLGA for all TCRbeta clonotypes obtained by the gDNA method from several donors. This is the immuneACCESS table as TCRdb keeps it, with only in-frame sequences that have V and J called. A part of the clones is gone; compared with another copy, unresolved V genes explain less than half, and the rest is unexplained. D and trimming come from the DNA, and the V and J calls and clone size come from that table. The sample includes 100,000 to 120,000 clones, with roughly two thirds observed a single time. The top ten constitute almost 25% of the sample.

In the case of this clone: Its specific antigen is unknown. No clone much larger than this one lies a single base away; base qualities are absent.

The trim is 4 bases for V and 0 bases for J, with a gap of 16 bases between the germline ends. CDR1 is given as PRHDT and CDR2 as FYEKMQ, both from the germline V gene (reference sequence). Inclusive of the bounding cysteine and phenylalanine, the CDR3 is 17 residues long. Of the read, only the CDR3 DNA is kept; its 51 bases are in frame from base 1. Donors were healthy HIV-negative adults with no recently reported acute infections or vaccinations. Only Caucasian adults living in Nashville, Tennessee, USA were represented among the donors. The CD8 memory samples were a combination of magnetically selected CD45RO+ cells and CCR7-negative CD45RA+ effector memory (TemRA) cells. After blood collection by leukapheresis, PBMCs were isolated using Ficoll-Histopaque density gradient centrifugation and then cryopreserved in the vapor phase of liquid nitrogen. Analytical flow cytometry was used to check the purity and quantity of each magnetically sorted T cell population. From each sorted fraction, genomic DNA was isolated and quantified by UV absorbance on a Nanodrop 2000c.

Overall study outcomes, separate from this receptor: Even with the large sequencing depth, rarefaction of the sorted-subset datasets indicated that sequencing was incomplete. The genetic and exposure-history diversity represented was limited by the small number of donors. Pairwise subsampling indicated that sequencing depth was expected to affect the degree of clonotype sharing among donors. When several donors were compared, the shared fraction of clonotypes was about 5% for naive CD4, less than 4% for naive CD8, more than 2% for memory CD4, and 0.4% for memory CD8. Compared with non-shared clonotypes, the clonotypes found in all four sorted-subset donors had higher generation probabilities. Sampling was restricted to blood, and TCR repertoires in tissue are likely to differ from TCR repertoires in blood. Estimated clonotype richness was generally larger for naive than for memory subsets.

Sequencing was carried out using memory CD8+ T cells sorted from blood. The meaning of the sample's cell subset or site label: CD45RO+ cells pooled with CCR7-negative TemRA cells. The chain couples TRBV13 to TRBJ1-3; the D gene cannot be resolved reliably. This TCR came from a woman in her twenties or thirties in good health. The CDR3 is CASSSLLSASSGNTIYF. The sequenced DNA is TGTGCCAGCAGCTCCCTTTTGAGCGCCAGCTCTGGAAACACCATATATTTT.